These 17 T cell receptor beta chains were sequenced from one sample in a study of T cell repertoires in cytomegalovirus infection. In TCRdb, the reads were re-called with MiXCR into one record per CDR3 protein. The sample holds approximately 71,000 distinct CDR3 sequences, approximately 22% seen once. Their specific antigens are unknown. Sequences were derived from CD8+ T cells from cultured PBMCs, sampled from culture after CMV antigen stimulation. The receptor source for this set is a human donor in good health (CMV status not recorded). Some clones in this sample may be carry-over from other donors' samples.

Here the CDR3 reads CASRRRDSSYNEQFF. In DNA, the CDR3 is TGCGCCAGCAGGCGCCGGGACAGCTCCTACAATGAGCAGTTCTTC. The V gene is TRBV4-3, the J gene TRBJ2-1; 7 nucleotides line up with TRBD1. Germline-derived CDR1 and CDR2 are LGHNA and YSLEER. This CDR3 comprises 15 residues. The trim removed 6 bases at V and 0 bases at J, leaving 5 bases unmatched.

The chain recombines TRBV6-1 with TRBJ2-7, with 7 bases matching TRBD1. The CDR3 contains 13 residues. The V gene's germline CDR1 is MNHNS and CDR2 SASEGT. With 5 bases clipped from V and 6 bases from J, the junction kept 7 bases outside the gene matches. The CDR3 loop reads CASSPISGGEQYF. CDR3 in DNA: TGTGCCAGCAGTCCGATATCAGGGGGCGAGCAGTACTTC.

This rearrangement joins TRBV27 to TRBJ1-3; D gene uncertain. V lost 8 bases to trimming and J lost 4 bases, with 6 bases between them. In germline, CDR1 is MNHEY, CDR2 SMNVEV (reference sequence). There are 11 residues in the CDR3. The CDR3 loop is CASRKGNTIYF. Here the CDR3 DNA reads TGTGCCAGCCGCAAGGGAAACACCATATATTTT.

This clonotype was seen more than once but under ten times. The rearrangement joins TRBV7-2 to TRBJ2-7; D gene unclear. This CDR3 region has 13 residues. V was trimmed by 5 bases and J by 3 bases, leaving 11 bases between them. Germline V CDR1 and CDR2: SGHTA, FQGNSA. The CDR3 region is CASSNNRIYEQYF. The CDR3 nucleotides are TGTGCCAGCAGCAATAATCGTATCTACGAGCAGTACTTC.

This clonotype was detected a few times. The chain carries TRBV2 and TRBJ2-3; D is uncertain. This CDR3 is 13 amino acids long. Germline V lookup: CDR1 SNHLY, CDR2 FYNNEI. V lost 6 bases and J lost 5, with 12 bases in between. The DNA for the CDR3 is TGTGCCAGCAGGGTCCCGTGGGAAGATACGCAGTATTTT. It specifies CASRVPWEDTQYF.

The chain is built from TRBV7-2 and TRBJ2-7; a possible D gene is TRBD1 (5 bases). This CDR3 comprises 14 residues. Germline V gives CDR1 SGHTA, CDR2 FQGNSA. V was pared by 1 base and J by 5 bases, with 12 bases between. CDR3 sequence reads: CASSLEAGLNEQYF. The CDR3 DNA is TGTGCCAGCAGCTTAGAAGCAGGGTTAAACGAGCAGTACTTC.

This chain links TRBV6-2 or TRBV6-3 with TRBJ1-1; D is unclear. Trimming pared 2 bases from V and 2 bases from J, leaving 15 bases between. Germline V gene sequence: CDR1 MNHEY, CDR2 SVGEGT. The CDR3 sequence is 16 residues long. The CDR3 bases are TGTGCCAGCAGTTACCGGACCGTAAGGACTAACACTGAAGCTTTCTTT. Protein sequence: CASSYRTVRTNTEAFF.

This clonotype showed up just a few times. The V call is TRBV6-2 or TRBV6-3, the J call TRBJ2-7, with TRBD1 matching over 7 bases. J gave up 4 bases and V 6 bases, and 9 bases lay outside the gene matches. This CDR3 spans 14 amino acids. From germline, CDR1 is MNHEY and CDR2 SVGEGT. The CDR3 reads CASRGQVRVYEQYF. The DNA for the CDR3 is TGTGCCAGCAGAGGACAGGTACGAGTGTACGAGCAGTACTTC.

In its sample, this clonotype was seen a few times. The chain carries TRBV7-2 and TRBJ2-3; D possibly corresponds to TRBD2 (7 bases). This CDR3 region has 16 residues. Trimming removed 2 bases at V and 2 bases at J, with 14 bases between. CDR1 and CDR2 (germline): SGHTA, FQGNSA. In DNA form, the CDR3 reads TGTGCCAGCAGCTTAAGGGGGGGGTCTCCCACAGATACGCAGTATTTT. The encoded protein is CASSLRGGSPTDTQYF.

This chain links TRBV6-1 with TRBJ1-3; TRBD1 matches 7 bases. There are 15 residues in the CDR3. With 6 bases clipped from V and 0 bases from J, the junction kept 5 bases outside the gene matches. From germline, CDR1 is MNHNS and CDR2 SASEGT. The CDR3 protein is CASRGTVLSGNTIYF. CDR3 bases: TGTGCCAGCAGAGGGACAGTCCTCTCTGGAAACACCATATATTTT.

This clonotype has more than one count but fewer than ten. A junction boundary mismatches the germline segment, possibly from a read error. The chain recombines TRBV7-9 with TRBJ2-1, with 9 bases fitting TRBD1. This CDR3 contains 11 residues. CDR1 SEHNR and CDR2 FQNEAQ come from the germline V gene (reference sequence). CDR3 coding DNA: TGTGCCAGCAGCGGCCTAGGACAGGGGACCTTC. Residues: CASSGLGQGTF.

This clonotype was found a few times. The chain uses TRBV7-9 and TRBJ1-6; the D is unclear. This CDR3 spans 16 amino acids. V was cut by 3 bases and J by 1 base, with 10 bases left in between. The germline V gene encodes CDR1 SEHNR and CDR2 FQNEAQ (reference sequence). The CDR3 region has the DNA TGTGCCAGCAGCTTTTCCGGGATGTCCTATAATTCACCCCTCCACTTT. It is translated as CASSFSGMSYNSPLHF. The whole variable domain, filled in from reference TRBV7-9 and TRBJ1-6, reads DTGVSQNPRHKITKRGQNVTFRCDPISEHNRLYWYRQTLGQGPEFLTYFQNEAQLEKSRLLSDRFSAERPKGSFSTLEIQRTEQGDSAMYLCASSFSGMSYNSPLHFGNGTRLTVT.

Only a few counts were recorded for this clonotype. At one of its ends the junction is not consistent with the germline gene, which may arise from a read error. This chain connects TRBV7-7 to TRBJ2-3, with 10 bases matching TRBD2. This CDR3 contains 16 residues. Germline assignment: CDR1 SSHAT and CDR2 FNYEAQ (reference sequence). In DNA form, the CDR3 reads TGTGCTAGCAGCTACGTAGCGGGGGGCCCGGCAGATACGCAGTATTTT. Its protein is CASSYVAGGPADTQYF.

This clonotype was picked up a small number of times. This rearrangement joins TRBV6-1 to TRBJ1-5; possible D gene TRBD1, 5 bases. V was pared by 6 bases and J by 3 bases, with 15 bases between. This CDR3 region has 15 residues. Germline V gene lookup returns CDR1 MNHNS and CDR2 SASEGT. The CDR3 bases are TGTGCCAGCAGCACCGTAGGGGTAAACAATCAGCCCCAGCATTTT. Translation gives CASSTVGVNNQPQHF.

This clonotype was seen more than once but under ten times. This chain connects TRBV7-6 to TRBJ2-1, with D possibly being TRBD1 or TRBD2 (5 bases each). The germline V gene has CDR1 SGHVS and CDR2 FNYEAQ. The CDR3 has 13 amino acids. Between the trimmed V and J ends, which lost 5 bases and 8 bases, there was a span of 13 bases. This CDR3 is CASSPRDEDEQFF. The CDR3 coding sequence is TGTGCCAGCAGCCCCCGGGACGAAGATGAGCAGTTCTTC.

The J gene is TRBJ1-6, the V gene TRBV7-2; tentatively, D is TRBD1 (5 bases). Germline V gene sequence: CDR1 SGHTA, CDR2 FQGNSA. V was cut by 5 bases and J by 1 base, with 15 bases left in between. The CDR3 sequence is 17 residues long. CDR3 DNA sequence: TGTGCCAGCAGCCGGAGGCGGGGCGAATCCTATAATTCACCCCTCCACTTT. Its translation: CASSRRRGESYNSPLHF.

V is TRBV7-2 and J is TRBJ1-1; TRBD1 might be the D (5 bases). Trimming stripped 1 base from V and 12 bases from J, with 15 bases between. The CDR3 sequence is 13 residues long. Per the germline V gene, CDR1 is SGHTA and CDR2 is FQGNSA. As DNA, the CDR3 is TGTGCCAGCAGCTTAGTGTCCAGGGAAAGGACTTTCTTT. This codes for CASSLVSRERTFF.